The rows below give T cell receptor beta chains drawn from one sample of a study of radiotherapy plus CTLA-4 blockade in lung cancer. TCRdb's table, derived via immunoSEQ multiplex PCR, lists solely in-frame clones and lacks some. The sample has about 90,000 clones, over 75% seen once. The starting material was peripheral blood, obtained from a patient treated with radiotherapy plus ipilimumab. Every receptor here comes from a human donor with non-small cell lung cancer that progressed on radiotherapy plus ipilimumab. The CDR3 runs from the conserved cysteine through the conserved F or W. The D gene is left open where the match is weak. Expanded clones get a size class; other rows say once, few or many, or leave the size out.

CDR3	DNA	J	V	size	D
CASSPTSGRFF	TGTGCCAGCAGCCCAACTAGCGGACGGTTCTTC	TRBJ2-1	TRBV2	NA	TRBD2
CASSLVGGGEQYF	TGTGCCAGCAGCTTGGTGGGGGGCGGCGAGCAGTACTTC	TRBJ2-7	TRBV5-4	NA	NA
CAWKWTGRTDTQYF	TGTGCCTGGAAATGGACAGGGCGCACAGATACGCAGTATTTT	TRBJ2-3	TRBV30	NA	TRBD1
CASSLGASYEQYF	TGTGCCAGTAGCTTGGGGGCATCCTACGAGCAGTACTTC	TRBJ2-7	TRBV19	few	NA
CASSLAGQGSDTQYF	TGTGCCAGCAGCCTAGCGGGACAGGGTTCAGATACGCAGTATTTT	TRBJ2-3	TRBV7-9	once	NA
CATSRDSGTSYNEQFF	TGTGCCACCAGCAGAGACTCCGGGACATCCTACAATGAGCAGTTCTTC	TRBJ2-1	TRBV15	few	NA
CASTEGTGISETQYF	TGTGCCAGCACCGAAGGGACAGGGATTTCAGAGACCCAGTACTTC	TRBJ2-5	TRBV6-1	NA	TRBD1
CASSLALSASYEQYF	TGTGCCAGCAGCTTAGCGCTTTCAGCGTCCTACGAGCAGTACTTC	TRBJ2-7	TRBV7-2	NA	NA
CASSERQGWYTGELFF	TGTGCCAGCAGTGAACGACAGGGTTGGTATACCGGGGAGCTGTTTTTT	TRBJ2-2	TRBV6-1	NA	TRBD1
CASSPPSVPGNTGELFF	TGTGCCAGCTCACCACCATCGGTGCCAGGGAACACCGGGGAGCTGTTTTTT	TRBJ2-2	TRBV18	NA	NA
CASAEGSLFFNTEAFF	TGTGCCAGCGCCGAGGGGTCCCTTTTTTTTAACACTGAAGCTTTCTTT	TRBJ1-1	TRBV2	NA	NA
CASSVAPEALPLHF	TGTGCCAGCAGCGTAGCCCCTGAAGCTTTGCCCCTCCACTTT	TRBJ1-6	TRBV9	NA	NA
CASSLSGPYYEQYF	TGTGCCAGCAGTTTATCAGGCCCATACTACGAGCAGTACTTC	TRBJ2-7	TRBV27	NA	NA
CASSVELNTEAFF	TGTGCCAGCAGCGTAGAATTGAACACTGAAGCTTTCTTT	TRBJ1-1	TRBV9	NA	NA
CASSMNRVSYEQYF	TGTGCCAGTAGTATGAACAGGGTTTCCTACGAGCAGTACTTC	TRBJ2-7	TRBV19	few	NA
CASSLGTGLANQPQHF	TGTGCCAGCAGCTTAGGGACAGGGTTGGCAAATCAGCCCCAGCATTTT	TRBJ1-5	TRBV7-8	NA	TRBD1
CASSQDQGGPQHF	TGCGCCAGCAGCCAAGACCAAGGGGGGCCCCAGCATTTT	TRBJ1-5	TRBV4-3	NA	NA
CASSDPGQGNTEAFF	TGCGCCAGCAGCGATCCGGGACAGGGGAACACTGAAGCTTTCTTT	TRBJ1-1	TRBV5-1	NA	TRBD1
CASSPPGVGYTF	TGTGCCAGCAGTCCCCCAGGGGTCGGCTACACCTTC	TRBJ1-2	TRBV28	few	NA
CASSRDRSSYEQYF	TGTGCCAGCAGCCGGGACAGAAGCTCCTACGAGCAGTACTTC	TRBJ2-7	TRBV6-5	NA	TRBD1
CASSVGPGSEQYF	TGTGCCAGCAGCGTAGGCCCCGGGAGTGAGCAGTACTTC	TRBJ2-7	TRBV9	NA	NA
CASRTGRMVGNQPQHF	TGTGCCAGTAGGACCGGCCGGATGGTGGGCAATCAGCCCCAGCATTTT	TRBJ1-5	TRBV19	NA	NA
CASSNRQGRTGELFF	TGTGCCAGCAGCAATCGGCAGGGAAGAACCGGGGAGCTGTTTTTT	TRBJ2-2	TRBV5-5	NA	NA
CASSSWGLTDTQYF	TGTGCCAGCAGCTCCTGGGGCCTCACAGATACGCAGTATTTT	TRBJ2-3	TRBV11-3	NA	NA
CASSTVGFNTEAFF	TGTGCCAGTAGTACAGTAGGGTTCAACACTGAAGCTTTCTTT	TRBJ1-1	TRBV19	NA	NA
CASSLDSNYGYTF	TGCGCCAGCAGCTTGGACAGTAACTATGGCTACACCTTC	TRBJ1-2	TRBV5-1	NA	NA
CASSLAVNTEAFF	TGCGCCAGCAGCTTGGCCGTGAACACTGAAGCTTTCTTT	TRBJ1-1	TRBV5-1	once	NA
CASSTPGREAFF	TGTGCCAGCAGCACACCAGGTCGTGAAGCTTTCTTT	TRBJ1-1	TRBV9	NA	NA
CASSWTGRTEEKLFF	TGTGCCAGTAGTTGGACAGGCCGTACGGAAGAAAAACTGTTTTTT	TRBJ1-4	TRBV19	NA	TRBD1
CASSLTGSAYNEQFF	TGTGCCAGCAGCTTAACCGGCTCAGCCTACAATGAGCAGTTCTTC	TRBJ2-1	TRBV7-8	NA	NA
CASRDRVEAFF	TGTGCCAGCAGGGACAGGGTTGAAGCTTTCTTT	TRBJ1-1	TRBV6-5	NA	TRBD1
CASSLHLNYGYTF	TGTGCCAGCAGCCTACATCTGAACTATGGCTACACCTTC	TRBJ1-2	TRBV5-4	once	NA
CASSFLGQGAYEQYF	TGTGCCAGCAGCTTCCTGGGACAGGGGGCTTACGAGCAGTACTTC	TRBJ2-7	TRBV7-2	NA	TRBD1
CASSFGQPNTEAFF	TGTGCCAGCAGCTTCGGACAGCCAAACACTGAAGCTTTCTTT	TRBJ1-1	TRBV5-6	once	NA